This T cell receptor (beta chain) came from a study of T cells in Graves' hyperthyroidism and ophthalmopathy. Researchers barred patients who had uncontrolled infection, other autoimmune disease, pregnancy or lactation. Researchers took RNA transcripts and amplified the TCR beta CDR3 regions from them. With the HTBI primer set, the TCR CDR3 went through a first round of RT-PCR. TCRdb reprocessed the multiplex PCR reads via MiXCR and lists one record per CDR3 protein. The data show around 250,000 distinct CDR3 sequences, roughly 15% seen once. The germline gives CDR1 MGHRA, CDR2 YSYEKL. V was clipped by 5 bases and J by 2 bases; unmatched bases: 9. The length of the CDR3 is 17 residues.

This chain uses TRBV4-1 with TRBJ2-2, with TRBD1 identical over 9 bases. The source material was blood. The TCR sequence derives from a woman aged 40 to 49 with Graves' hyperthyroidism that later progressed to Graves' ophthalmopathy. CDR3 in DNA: TGCGCCAGCAGCACCCCCGGGACAGGGTATAACACCGGGGAGCTGTTTTTT. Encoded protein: CASSTPGTGYNTGELFF.